The entry that follows covers one T cell receptor (beta chain) sequence. Its antigen has not been determined. The record has no base qualities; no much larger clone is one base away. CDR3 length: 14 amino acids, cysteine to phenylalanine. Solely the CDR3 DNA is kept, with 42 bases framed from the first base. At the junction V is shortened by 5 bases and J by 0 bases; bases outside the gene matches: 4. Sequences MGHRA (CDR1) and YSYEKL (CDR2) are obtained from the germline V gene. This sample was taken from a study of blood T cells in healthy people across ages (dated by TCRdb to the mid-2010s). For context, the study as a whole: In model experiments, roughly one uniquely barcoded TCR beta cDNA molecule per two T cells was captured by template switching. Using deep sequencing normalized with unique cDNA molecular identifiers, the study measured how TCR beta repertoire diversity changes with age. Donors were grouped into four age groups: young (average about 15 years), middle-aged (less than 40), aged (approximately 58) and long-lived (approximately 81). To avoid experimental bias, donors of different ages were distributed randomly across sequencing lanes. The study analyzed two additional independent replicas of 1 million unique cDNA reads from the same blood draw for two donors, one aged 18 to 30 and one aged 80 or older. What the research found in general, with its limitations: Compared with the aged group, the long-lived group had more naive CD4+ T cells, fewer expanded clones and increased TCR diversity, a pattern suggesting age selection. Observed TCR beta diversity per million T cells fell roughly linearly with age, and a significant reduction was already apparent by age about 38. Estimates of total diversity from one million sequenced T cells were regarded as lower bounds and underestimates. Because the CMV infection status of the donors was unknown, age-related changes in expanded clonotypes may potentially have been confounded. Bulk unsorted PBMC profiling prevented conclusive comparison of naive and antigen-experienced compartments. A strong correlation was found between observed TCR beta diversity and the percentage of naive T cells measured by flow cytometry.

Systemically healthy Caucasian individuals from Russia, some 38 in total and aged about 6 to 90 years, were included as donors. Each donor gave about 9.2 milliliters of peripheral blood, drawn into EDTA-treated Vacutainer tubes. PBMCs were isolated by Ficoll-Paque density-gradient centrifugation, with at least 6.5 million obtained per sample. Total RNA was extracted from PBMCs with Trizol reagent, with at least 6 micrograms obtained per sample. The percentages of naive CD45RAhigh/CD27high T cells were determined by flow cytometry on a PBMC aliquot from every donor. Library preparation used 5' RACE. TCRdb names Illumina HiSeq 2500 as the instrument used. A second PCR of about 7 to 12 cycles was run with a J-beta primer mix and a sample-barcoded 5' primer. Each TCR beta cDNA molecule received a unique molecular identifier from a template-switch 5' adaptor carrying 12 random nucleotides. Each sample yielded at least 3 million CDR3-containing paired-end reads. The Mint cDNA synthesis kit, primed by a TRBC-specific oligonucleotide, was used to synthesize first-strand cDNA from all RNA. After uracil-DNA glycosylase treatment, a first 18-cycle PCR used universal primers M1SS and BC2_uni_R on all cDNA. In the authors' own workflow: Each sample was normalized by randomly selecting 1 million high-quality reads, each carrying a distinct molecular identifier. Reads sharing molecular identifiers were discarded rather than binned into consensus sequences. MiTCR, set to a Q25 quality threshold and the strictest error-elimination algorithm, was used for CDR3 identification, clonotype clustering and error correction. Lower-bound total TCR beta diversity was estimated with a nonparametric unseen species model using Euler transformation. The public reads were quality trimmed at Q25 with fastp and then assembled into clones with MiXCR by TCRdb, keeping productive beta chains. Rows are unified per CDR3 protein, each entry keeping the most common DNA and genes. The V and J calls come from TCRdb's annotation, not from the publication. Here the sample has about 1.8 million distinct CDR3 sequences; about 50% occur a single time. The ten largest clones represent roughly 2.1% of the sample.

The specimen was blood. The origin of this receptor is a woman aged 40 to 55 in good health. The rearrangement joined TRBV4-1 to TRBJ2-7; the junction holds 7 bases that match TRBD1. The nucleotide sequence is TGCGCCAGCAGCGAGAGACAGGGCTCCTACGAGCAGTACTTC. It translates to CASSERQGSYEQYF.